The rows below give T cell receptor beta chains drawn from one sample of a study of T cells after yellow fever vaccination. One entry per CDR3 protein results from TCRdb running MiXCR on the 5' RACE reads. In the table there are about 300,000 distinct CDR3 sequences, around 3.9% of which are singletons. The sequencing used PBMCs, collected 5 days after the yellow fever booster vaccination. These receptors all come from a man between 18 and 29 years old who received the YFV17D yellow fever vaccine. The CDR3 runs from the conserved cysteine through the conserved F or W. Each record gives: J gene, V gene, clone size, D gene, CDR3 DNA, CDR3 protein. A D gene is named only where the DNA matches it firmly. Expanded clones get a size class; other rows say once, few or many, or leave the size out.

TRBJ2-5 TRBV7-3 few TRBD2 TGTGCCAGCAGCCGCGGACTAGGGGAGGAGACCCAGTACTTC CASSRGLGEETQYF
TRBJ1-2 TRBV3-1 - TRBD1 TGTGCCAGCAGCCGGGGGACAGTAAACTATGGCTACACCTTC CASSRGTVNYGYTF
TRBJ2-1 TRBV9 - - TGTGCCTGCAGCGGCGTCCGGGGGACCTCCTACAATGAGCAGTTCTTC CACSGVRGTSYNEQFF
TRBJ2-3 TRBV7-2 many - TGTGCCAGCAGTCTTTTGCACTCAGATACGCAGTATTTT CASSLLHSDTQYF
TRBJ1-1 TRBV9 few - TGTGCCAGCAGCGTATGGACGGACGTCATGAACACTGAAGCTTTCTTT CASSVWTDVMNTEAFF
TRBJ2-7 TRBV4-2 many TRBD2 TGTGCCAGCAGCCAAGCGGGGGGTGACGAGCAGTACTTC CASSQAGGDEQYF
TRBJ2-5 TRBV10-3 few TRBD1 TGTGCCATCAGTGACAGGACAGGACACCAAGAGACCCAGTACTTC CAISDRTGHQETQYF
TRBJ2-5 TRBV5-1 - - TGCGCCAGCATGGCAGGGGGGCAAGAGACCCAGTACTTC CASMAGGQETQYF
TRBJ2-5 TRBV20-1 many - TGCAGTGCTAGCCCACCCTTGGAGACCCAGTACTTC CSASPPLETQYF
TRBJ1-6 TRBV10-3 many - TGTGCCATCAGTGACCCGACAGCTACCCTAATTCCCAATTCGGCCCTCCACTTT CAISDPTATLIPNSALHF
TRBJ2-1 TRBV30 few - TGTGCCTGGAGCCCTACCGCCGAAGGCCATGAGCAGTTCTTC CAWSPTAEGHEQFF
TRBJ2-3 TRBV7-2 many - TGTGCCAGCAGTTTAGGAGGCACAGATACGCAGTATTTT CASSLGGTDTQYF
TRBJ1-4 TRBV6-6 many TRBD1 TGTGCCAGCAGTTATAGCGGGACAGCAGCAATTGGCCATGAAAAACTGTTTTTT CASSYSGTAAIGHEKLFF
TRBJ1-6 TRBV4-1 - - TGCGCCAGCAGCCAAGCTCGGATTAATTCACCCCTCCACTTT CASSQARINSPLHF
TRBJ2-6 TRBV4-1 few - TGCGCCAGCAACCCAAGAAGTTTTGGAACTGGGGCCAACGTCCTGACTTTC CASNPRSFGTGANVLTF
TRBJ1-5 TRBV29-1 - - TGCAGCGTCAAAACGAACGTAGATCAGCCCCAGCATTTT CSVKTNVDQPQHF
TRBJ2-3 TRBV10-3 many - TGTGCCATCAGTGAGCGCGGGCGCACAGATACGCAGTATTTT CAISERGRTDTQYF
TRBJ2-1 TRBV9 - - TGTGCCAGCAGCGTAGCTCCTTGGCAGGGGCAGAATGAGCAGTTCTTC CASSVAPWQGQNEQFF
TRBJ1-4 TRBV29-1 many - TGCAGCGTCACGCCCCTCTGGTGGGGAGCTAATGAAAAACTGTTTTTT CSVTPLWWGANEKLFF
TRBJ1-1 TRBV29-1 few - TGCAGCGCGGCGTCGGCTGAAGCTTTCTTT CSAASAEAFF
TRBJ1-5 TRBV20-1 many TRBD1 TGCAGTGCGGTCCGGGACAGGGCGGGGGATCAGCCCCAGCATTTT CSAVRDRAGDQPQHF
TRBJ1-3 TRBV5-1 many - TGCGCCAGCAGCTTGGCCGGGTCCCCCTCTGGAAACACCATATATTTT CASSLAGSPSGNTIYF
TRBJ2-1 TRBV20-1 - TRBD2 TGCAGTGGACGGTATAGCGGGGCTATTAATGAGCAGTTCTTC CSGRYSGAINEQFF
TRBJ1-3 TRBV20-1 few - TGCAGTGCCCCGGACGTCATGTCCGGAAACACCATATATTTT CSAPDVMSGNTIYF
TRBJ2-5 TRBV20-1 few - TGCAGTGCTATTTTAGGGGCGGGTCAAGAGACCCAGTACTTC CSAILGAGQETQYF
TRBJ1-2 TRBV19 - - TGTGCCACCGGACGGACCCCAACCTCTAACTATGGCTACACCTTC CATGRTPTSNYGYTF
TRBJ1-6 TRBV27 few - TGTGCCAGCATGTTCGGGCCTTATGAACGGCACCGAAATTCACCCCTCCACTTT CASMFGPYERHRNSPLHF
TRBJ1-6 TRBV7-9 - - TGTGCCAGCAGCCCCCAGGGAGCCGGGGCTTCACCCCTCCACTTT CASSPQGAGASPLHF
TRBJ1-6 TRBV2 - - TGTGCCAGCCGAATAACGAATTCACCCCTCCACTTT CASRITNSPLHF
TRBJ2-1 TRBV29-1 - - TGCAGCGTTGGGGACGGGAGCTCCTACAATGAGCAGTTCTTC CSVGDGSSYNEQFF
TRBJ2-3 TRBV20-1 few TRBD2 TGCAGTGCTAGTGCGGCGGGGGGCTTAGATACGCAGTATTTT CSASAAGGLDTQYF
TRBJ2-2 TRBV14 - - TGTGCCAGCAGCCAACAGTTACTTGGGGAGCTGTTTTTT CASSQQLLGELFF
TRBJ2-3 TRBV20-1 - - TGCAGTGCCCCACTAGCTCAAAGGGATACGCAGTATTTT CSAPLAQRDTQYF
TRBJ1-3 TRBV5-6 few - TGTGCCAGCAGCTTGGTAGGGCAGGGGTCTGGAAACACCATATATTTT CASSLVGQGSGNTIYF
TRBJ2-3 TRBV7-9 - TRBD1 TGTGCCAGCAGCTTAGTCGGGACAGGGAACCAAGATACGCAGTATTTT CASSLVGTGNQDTQYF
TRBJ1-1 TRBV3-1 - - TGTGCCAGCAGCCAAGACGGGGGGCTGCGTGAAGCTTTCTTT CASSQDGGLREAFF
TRBJ1-1 TRBV20-1 many - TGCAGTGCTAGCAGCACCCTGACAGTTACTGAAGCTTTCTTT CSASSTLTVTEAFF